This T cell receptor (beta chain) was documented in a study of Ad26.COV2.S vaccination and SARS-CoV-2 variants. Study-level background: Within the COV1001 Ad26.COV2.S trial arm, the donor was enrolled. Intramuscular Ad26.COV2.S doses were given once or twice, 56 days apart. General study results and limits: Possible underestimation of total T cell responses by the TCR breadth and depth analyses was noted. Non-spike TCR breadth did not differ much between vaccine and placebo recipients.

Treatment reported: about 20 received Ad26.COV2.S at low or high dose, single or two shots; several received placebo; per-sample allocation not given. Collection of the samples took place on day 63 after the first injection of vaccine or placebo. The table came from immunoSEQ multiplex PCR; TCRdb's copy has only in-frame clones and leaves some out. The sample consists of about 500,000 clones, 80% to 90% of them appearing once. The CDR3 extends over 19 amino acids. Germline values: CDR1 SEHNR, CDR2 FQNEAQ (reference sequence). Unmatched junction bases numbered 18, after V lost 5 bases and J lost 2 bases. Points on this clone: Its matching antigen is unknown.

The sequenced sample was peripheral blood, obtained in a trial of Ad26.COV2.S vaccine versus placebo. This clonotype was obtained from a person between 18 and 59 years old who received the Ad26.COV2.S COVID-19 vaccine or a placebo. V gene TRBV7-9 combines with J gene TRBJ2-3; TRBD1 matches at 8 bases. The CDR3 coding sequence is TGTGCCAGCAGCCGCCGTCCCGGGACAGGCCTTTTAAACACAGATACGCAGTATTTT. Protein product: CASSRRPGTGLLNTDTQYF.